The sequence of this T cell receptor beta chain was determined in a study of shared clonotypes between healthy human individuals. Measured with immunoSEQ multiplex PCR; TCRdb has only the in-frame clones, and not every one. The sample contains under 2,500,000 clones, approximately 96% of which appear only once. A remark on this clone: Its specificity is unknown.

Broader study findings: It was observed that roughly 5.5% of naive CD4 clonotypes were shared across several donors.

CDR3 size: 14 residues. V was clipped by 6 bases and J by 4 bases, with 15 bases between them. Germline CDR1 is SNHLY and CDR2 is FYNNEI. Sequenced input: naive CD4+ T cells sorted from blood. Noted subset: CD45RA+ positively selected. This receptor was obtained from a man younger than 35 in good health. The genes are TRBV2 and TRBJ2-5; D may be TRBD2 (6 bases). The CDR3 nucleotides are TGTGCCAGCAGCCAGCGGCGGGAAAGAGAGACCCAGTACTTC. This codes for CASSQRRERETQYF.